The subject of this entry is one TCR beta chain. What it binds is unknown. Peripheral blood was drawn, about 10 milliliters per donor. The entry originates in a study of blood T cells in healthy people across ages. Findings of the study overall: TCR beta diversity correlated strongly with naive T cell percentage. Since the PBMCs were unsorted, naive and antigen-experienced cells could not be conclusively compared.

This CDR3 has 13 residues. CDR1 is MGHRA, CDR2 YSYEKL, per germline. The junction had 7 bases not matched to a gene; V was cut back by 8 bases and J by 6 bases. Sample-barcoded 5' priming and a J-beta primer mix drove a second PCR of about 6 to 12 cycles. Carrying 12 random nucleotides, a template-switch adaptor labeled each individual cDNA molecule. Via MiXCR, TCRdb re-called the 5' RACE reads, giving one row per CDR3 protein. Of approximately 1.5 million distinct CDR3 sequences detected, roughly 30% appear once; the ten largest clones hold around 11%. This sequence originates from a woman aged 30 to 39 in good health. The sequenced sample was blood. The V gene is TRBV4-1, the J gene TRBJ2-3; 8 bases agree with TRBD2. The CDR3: CASGAGGRDTQYF. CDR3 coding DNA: TGCGCCAGCGGGGCGGGGGGCCGGGATACGCAGTATTTT.